This TCR beta chain was sequenced in a study of PD-L1 blockade in urothelial cancer. Turning to the study itself: In the patient group, about 85% of the roughly 29 were males with bladder-origin urothelial cancer.

Deletions cut 0 bases from V and 7 bases from J, with 12 bases between. This CDR3 is 15 amino acids long. Germline V gives CDR1 SGHTA, CDR2 FQGNSA. TCRdb keeps only in-frame clones here, not all; method: immunoSEQ multiplex PCR. The sample has just over 20,000 clones; around 89% are singletons. There are a few counts of this clone. V gene TRBV7-2 combines with J gene TRBJ2-2; maybe TRBD2 (5 bases). The sequencing used PBMCs, collected around atezolizumab (anti-PD-L1) treatment. The sequence was obtained from a woman aged 55-69 years with urothelial cancer. The CDR3 region is CASSLALNRGGELFF. CDR3 coding DNA: TGTGCCAGCAGCTTAGCGTTGAATCGGGGCGGGGAGCTGTTTTTT.